What follows is one T cell receptor (beta chain) and its context. Its matching antigen is unknown. These data come from a study of identifying expanded T cells in peripheral blood. This CDR3 contains 17 residues. Per the germline V gene, CDR1 is MNHNS and CDR2 is SASEGT. V was clipped by 4 bases and J by 0 bases; unmatched bases: 6. Study-wide findings and caveats: About 1.2 clones differed between technical replicates, versus about 16 and 19 over time. Variance in clone template counts between approximately two-week samples significantly increased with total template count across all healthy donors.

Sequencing used immunoSEQ multiplex PCR; TCRdb keeps in-frame clones, though not all of them. Of about 100,000 clones in the sample, over 75% were seen once. This chain joins TRBV6-1 and TRBJ2-4; TRBD1 matches 10 bases. The sequence was collected from a person aged 18-70 years in good health. The sample consisted of blood. Here the CDR3 reads CASSADRGLLAKNIQYF. DNA of the CDR3: TGTGCCAGCAGTGCAGACAGGGGGCTCCTAGCCAAAAACATTCAGTACTTC.